The clone carrying this T cell receptor (beta chain) occurred a few times. Its target is unknown. This sample was included in a study of T cell repertoires in cytomegalovirus infection. For the study at large: Indications of both CMV infection and matching HLA type were provided by public TCR beta signatures. Study-wide findings and caveats: The ex vivo response was dominated by HLA-C-restricted CMV-specific TCR beta clonotypes.

The CDR3 extends over 15 amino acids. Trimming took off 0 bases at V and 4 bases at J, with 11 bases between the two ends. MiXCR, run by TCRdb on the reads, gives a single entry per CDR3 protein. The repertoire has some 150,000 distinct CDR3 sequences, roughly 6% of them found once; the top ten carry under 20%. This clonotype was obtained from a human donor in good health (CMV status not recorded). Some clones in this sample may be carry-over from other donors' samples. Source material: PBMCs. V usage is TRBV12-3 or TRBV12-4 and J usage is TRBJ2-3, with D tentatively TRBD1 (6 bases). The CDR3 DNA reads as TGTGCCAGCAGTTTAGCCTTAACAGGGTCAGATACGCAGTATTTT. Its protein is CASSLALTGSDTQYF.